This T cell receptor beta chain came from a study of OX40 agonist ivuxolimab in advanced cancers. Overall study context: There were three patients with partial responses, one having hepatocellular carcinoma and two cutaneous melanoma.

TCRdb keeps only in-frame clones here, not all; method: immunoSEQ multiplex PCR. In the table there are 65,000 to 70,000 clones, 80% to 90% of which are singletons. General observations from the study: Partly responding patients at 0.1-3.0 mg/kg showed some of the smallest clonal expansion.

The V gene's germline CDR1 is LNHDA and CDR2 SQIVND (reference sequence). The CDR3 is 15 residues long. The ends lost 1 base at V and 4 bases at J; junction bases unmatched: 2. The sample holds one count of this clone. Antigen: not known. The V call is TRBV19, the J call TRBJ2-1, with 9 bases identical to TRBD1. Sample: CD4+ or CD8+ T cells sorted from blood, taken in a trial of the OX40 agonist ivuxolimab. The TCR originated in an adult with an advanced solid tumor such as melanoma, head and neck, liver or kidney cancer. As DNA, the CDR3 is TGTGCCAGTAGTATAGCGGGACAGGGTTACAATGAGCAGTTCTTC. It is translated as CASSIAGQGYNEQFF.